This T cell receptor beta chain appears in the sequencing data of a study of T cells after yellow fever vaccination. Study outcomes and limitations: Of the clonotypes, a small share occurred in both CD4 and CD8 compartments.

CDR3 length equals 15 residues. With 5 bases clipped from V and 3 bases from J, the junction kept 5 bases outside the gene matches. Germline V gene data show CDR1 as SEHNR and CDR2 as FQNEAQ (reference sequence). In making TCR cDNA, 5'RACE template switching added a universal primer site and UMIs to it. Each CDR3 protein is one row after TCRdb ran MiXCR on the 5' RACE reads. This table has 110,000 to 150,000 distinct CDR3 sequences, about 6.9% appearing once. Many counts were recorded for this clonotype. Its antigen is not known. This TCR was sampled from a man aged 25 to 40 who received the YFV17D yellow fever vaccine. The sample here was CD4+ T cells sorted from PBMCs, taken 10 days after the yellow fever booster vaccination. The chain combines TRBV7-9 with TRBJ2-7; 12 bases line up with TRBD2. The CDR3 loop is CASSRLAGAFYEQYF. The CDR3 DNA follows: TGTGCCAGCAGCCGACTAGCGGGAGCTTTCTACGAGCAGTACTTC.